The entry below describes one T cell receptor (beta chain). Its antigen is currently unknown. The data stem from a study of CD8+ T cells in alopecia areata. Study background: Each of the treated patients was given oral tofacitinib, 5 to 10 mg twice daily, for moderate-to-severe alopecia areata. Tofacitinib therapy lasting 6 to 18 months was followed by 6 months off drug.

Extracted RNA was reverse transcribed into cDNA, the sequencing template. The protocol was immunoSEQ multiplex PCR, while the TCRdb copy is restricted to in-frame clones and leaves out a portion. Among 150,000 to 160,000 clones listed, around 55% were seen once. The study, taken as a whole, reports: In lesional scalp, particularly from alopecia totalis/universalis, clonality was higher than in normal scalp. Scalp sequencing also captures normal skin's resident alphabeta T cells.

The CDR3 extends over 17 amino acids. V lost 2 bases to trimming and J lost 1 base; unmatched junction nucleotides: 13. Germline assignment: CDR1 GTSNPN and CDR2 SVGIG (reference sequence). This chain uses TRBV30 with TRBJ1-2; 7 bases align to TRBD1. This receptor was taken from a human donor with alopecia areata. Sample: CD8+ T cells sorted from blood, taken at week 0. CDR3 protein: CAWSNREDRHLNYGYTF. The CDR3 DNA is TGTGCCTGGAGTAATAGAGAGGACAGGCATCTTAACTATGGCTACACCTTC.